This T cell receptor (beta chain) was documented in a study of CD8 T cells in Susac syndrome. RNA in amounts of about 0.5 to 1 ug was reverse transcribed with random hexamers. TCRdb independently ran MiXCR on the immunoSEQ multiplex PCR reads; one entry per CDR3 protein. The repertoire holds about 100,000 distinct CDR3 sequences, with approximately 95% as singletons. CDR3 length equals 13 residues. The germline V gene has CDR1 KGHSH and CDR2 LQKENI. The V gene end was trimmed by 4 bases and the J gene end by 6 bases; junction bases not matched to a gene: 5. Sequencing input: CD8+ T cells from PBMCs. The TCR originated in a human donor with Susac syndrome. The chain links TRBV18 to TRBJ1-2, with 7 positions matching TRBD1. DNA of the CDR3: TGTGCCAGCTCACGCGACAGGGCGAATGGCTACACCTTC. This sequence encodes CASSRDRANGYTF.